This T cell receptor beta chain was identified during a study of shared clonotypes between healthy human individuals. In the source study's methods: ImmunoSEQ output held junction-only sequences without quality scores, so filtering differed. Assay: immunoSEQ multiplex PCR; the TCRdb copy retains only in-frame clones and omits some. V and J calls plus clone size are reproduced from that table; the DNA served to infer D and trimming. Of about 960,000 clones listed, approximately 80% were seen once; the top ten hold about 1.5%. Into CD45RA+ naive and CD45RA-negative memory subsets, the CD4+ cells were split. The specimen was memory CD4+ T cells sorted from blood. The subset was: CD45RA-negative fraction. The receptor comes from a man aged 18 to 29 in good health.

CDR3 sequence reads: CASSGVGVDSYNEQFF. The DNA of the CDR3 is TGTGCCAGCAGTGGAGTGGGGGTAGACTCCTACAATGAGCAGTTCTTC. V usage is TRBV6-1 and J usage is TRBJ2-1; D tentatively reads TRBD1 or TRBD2 (5 bases each). Germline values: CDR1 MNHNS, CDR2 SASEGT. Trimming cost V 4 bases and J 0 bases, with 13 bases left between them. The CDR3 runs to 16 residues.